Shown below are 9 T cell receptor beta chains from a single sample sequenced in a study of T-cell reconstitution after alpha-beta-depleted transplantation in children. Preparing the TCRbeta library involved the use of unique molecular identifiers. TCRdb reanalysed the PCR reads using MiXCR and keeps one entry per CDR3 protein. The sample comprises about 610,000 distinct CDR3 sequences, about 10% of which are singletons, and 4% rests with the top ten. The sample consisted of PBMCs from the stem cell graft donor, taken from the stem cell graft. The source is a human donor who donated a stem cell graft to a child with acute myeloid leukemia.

The CDR3 reads CATRSVNEQFF. As DNA, the CDR3 is TGTGCCACCAGATCCGTCAATGAGCAGTTCTTC. This chain joins TRBV24-1 and TRBJ2-1; D remains ambiguous. CDR3 length equals 11 residues. CDR1 KGHDR and CDR2 SFDVKD come from the germline V gene. Trimming left V 7 bases short and J 6 bases short, with 6 bases between.

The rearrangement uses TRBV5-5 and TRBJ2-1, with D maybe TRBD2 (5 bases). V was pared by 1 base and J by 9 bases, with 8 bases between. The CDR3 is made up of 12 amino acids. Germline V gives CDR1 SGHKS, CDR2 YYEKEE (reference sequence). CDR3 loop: CASSLPGSEQFF. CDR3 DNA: TGTGCCAGCAGCTTGCCTGGGAGTGAGCAGTTCTTC. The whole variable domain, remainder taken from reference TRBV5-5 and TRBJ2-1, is DAGVTQSPTHLIKTRGQQVTLRCSPISGHKSVSWYQQVLGQGPQFIFQYYEKEERGRGNFPDRFSARQFPNYSSELNVNALLLGDSALYLCASSLPGSEQFFGPGTRLTVL.

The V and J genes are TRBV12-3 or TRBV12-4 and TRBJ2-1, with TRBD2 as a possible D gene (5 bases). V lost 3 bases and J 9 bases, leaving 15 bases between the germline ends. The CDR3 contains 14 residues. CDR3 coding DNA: TGTGCCAGCAGTTTTGAAGGGCGGAGGAGTGAGCAGTTCTTC. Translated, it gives CASSFEGRRSEQFF.

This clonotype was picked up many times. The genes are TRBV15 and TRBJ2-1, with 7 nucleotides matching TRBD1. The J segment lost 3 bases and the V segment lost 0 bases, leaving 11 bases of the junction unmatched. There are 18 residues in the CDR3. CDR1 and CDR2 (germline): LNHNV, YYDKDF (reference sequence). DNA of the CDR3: TGTGCCACCAGCAGAGATCTCTTCGGACAGGTCGTCTACAATGAGCAGTTCTTC. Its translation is CATSRDLFGQVVYNEQFF.

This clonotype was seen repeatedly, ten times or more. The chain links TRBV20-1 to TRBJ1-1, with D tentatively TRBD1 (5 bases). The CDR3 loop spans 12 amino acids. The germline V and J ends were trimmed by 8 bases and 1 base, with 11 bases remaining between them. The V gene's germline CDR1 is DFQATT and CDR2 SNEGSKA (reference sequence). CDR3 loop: CSPGTGNTEAFF. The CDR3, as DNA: TGCAGTCCTGGGACGGGGAACACTGAAGCTTTCTTT.

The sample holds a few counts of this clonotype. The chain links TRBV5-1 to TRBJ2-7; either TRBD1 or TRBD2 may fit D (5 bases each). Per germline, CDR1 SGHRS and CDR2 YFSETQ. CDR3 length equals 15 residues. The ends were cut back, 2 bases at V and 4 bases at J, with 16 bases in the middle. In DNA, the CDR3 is TGCGCCAGCAGCTTCTCCGGGACCAACTCTTACGAGCAGTACTTC. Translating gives CASSFSGTNSYEQYF.

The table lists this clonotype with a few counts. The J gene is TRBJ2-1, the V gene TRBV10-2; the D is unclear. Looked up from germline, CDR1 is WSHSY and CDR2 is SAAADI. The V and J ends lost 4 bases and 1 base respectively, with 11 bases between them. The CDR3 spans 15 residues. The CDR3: CASSVLGPSYNEQFF. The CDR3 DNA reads TGCGCCAGCAGTGTCTTGGGCCCGTCCTACAATGAGCAGTTCTTC.

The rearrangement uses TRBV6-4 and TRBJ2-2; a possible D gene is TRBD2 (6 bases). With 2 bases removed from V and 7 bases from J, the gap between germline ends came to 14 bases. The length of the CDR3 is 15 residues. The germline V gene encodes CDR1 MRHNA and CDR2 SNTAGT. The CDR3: CASSDNWRGVGELFF. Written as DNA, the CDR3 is TGTGCCAGCAGTGACAATTGGAGGGGAGTCGGGGAGCTGTTTTTT.

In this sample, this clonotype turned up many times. The CDR3 sequence: CASSSSGTRPKQETQYF. The CDR3 coding sequence is TGTGCCAGCAGTAGTTCCGGGACACGACCGAAACAAGAGACCCAGTACTTC. The V and J genes are TRBV25-1 and TRBJ2-5; TRBD1 is a possible D gene (6 bases). Trimming cost V 5 bases and J 2 bases, with 21 bases left between them. Germline-derived CDR1 and CDR2 are MGHDK and SYGVNS. The CDR3 runs 17 residues.